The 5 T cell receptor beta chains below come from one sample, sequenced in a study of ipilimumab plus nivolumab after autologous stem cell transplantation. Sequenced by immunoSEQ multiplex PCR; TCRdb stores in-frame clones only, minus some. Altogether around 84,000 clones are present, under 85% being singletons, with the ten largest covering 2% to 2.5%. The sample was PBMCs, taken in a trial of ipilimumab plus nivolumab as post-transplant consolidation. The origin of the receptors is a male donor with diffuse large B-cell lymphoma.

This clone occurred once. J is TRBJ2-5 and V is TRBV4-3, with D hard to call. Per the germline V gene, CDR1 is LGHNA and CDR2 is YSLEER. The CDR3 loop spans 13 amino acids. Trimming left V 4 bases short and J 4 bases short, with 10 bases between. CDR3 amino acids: CASSLFEGETQYF. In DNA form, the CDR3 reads TGCGCCAGCAGCCTCTTTGAAGGAGAGACCCAGTACTTC.

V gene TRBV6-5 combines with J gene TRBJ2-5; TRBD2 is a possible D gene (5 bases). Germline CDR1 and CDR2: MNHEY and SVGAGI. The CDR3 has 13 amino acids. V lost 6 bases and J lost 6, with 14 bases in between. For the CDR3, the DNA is TGTGCCAGCAGACCGACGACTATCCAGACCCAGTACTTC. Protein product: CASRPTTIQTQYF.

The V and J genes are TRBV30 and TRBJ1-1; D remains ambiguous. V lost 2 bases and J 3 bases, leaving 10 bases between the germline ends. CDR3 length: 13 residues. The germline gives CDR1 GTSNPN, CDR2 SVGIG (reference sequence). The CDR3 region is CAWSLDRDTEAFF. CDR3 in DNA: TGTGCCTGGAGTTTGGACCGGGACACTGAAGCTTTCTTT.

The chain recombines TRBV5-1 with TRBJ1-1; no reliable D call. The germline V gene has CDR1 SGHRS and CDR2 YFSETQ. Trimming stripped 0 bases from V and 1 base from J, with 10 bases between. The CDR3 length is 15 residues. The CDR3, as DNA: TGCGCCAGCAGCTTGGTAGCCGGCCCGAACACTGAAGCTTTCTTT. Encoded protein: CASSLVAGPNTEAFF.

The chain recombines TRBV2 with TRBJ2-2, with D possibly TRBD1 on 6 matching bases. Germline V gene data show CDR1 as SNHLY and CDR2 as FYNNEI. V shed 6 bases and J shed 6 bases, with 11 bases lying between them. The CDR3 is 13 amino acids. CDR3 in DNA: TGTGCCAGCAGCCCACAGGGATCCGGGGAGCTGTTTTTT. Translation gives CASSPQGSGELFF. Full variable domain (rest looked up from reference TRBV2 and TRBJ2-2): EPEVTQTPSHQVTQMGQEVILRCVPISNHLYFYWYRQILGQKVEFLVSFYNNEISEKSEIFDDQFSVERPDGSNFTLKIRSTKLEDSAMYFCASSPQGSGELFFGEGSRLTVL.